This TCR beta chain was recovered during a study of human T cells and chemical hapten exposure. For the study at large: Subjects had 2% DPC placed on roughly 2 cm by roughly 2 cm of upper inner arm skin for sensitization.

TCRdb fed the RACE reads into MiXCR, producing one record per CDR3 protein. Counted here are 80,000 to 100,000 distinct CDR3 sequences, 10% to 14% occurring once; the ten biggest clones make up approximately 3.7%. CDR1 is MNHEY, CDR2 SMNVEV, per germline (reference sequence). With 4 bases removed from V and 9 bases from J, the gap between germline ends came to 18 bases. This CDR3 contains 14 residues. Time point in this sample: patch test 3, about 24 weeks after DPC sensitization. Treatment specified: therapeutic diphenylcyclopropenone sensitization with weekly scalp DPC. This chain connects TRBV27 to TRBJ1-1; D perhaps matches TRBD1 (6 bases). The sequence was collected from a woman between 50 and 59 years old with alopecia areata. Some clones in this sample may be carry-over from other donors' samples. Sequencing was performed on whole blood, taken in connection with sensitization to the hapten diphenylcyclopropenone (DPC). DNA for the CDR3: TGTGCCAGCAGTTCCTACTTTGCGGGGGGGCAAGCTTTCTTT. Its protein product is CASSSYFAGGQAFF.